These 31 T cell receptor beta chains came from one sample sequenced in a study of monozygotic twins with inflammatory bowel disease. TCRdb reprocessed the 5' RACE reads; each CDR3 protein has one entry and no DNA is given. The sample has over 110,000 distinct CDR3 sequences. Sequencing input: blood. The source is a human donor with ulcerative colitis or Crohn's disease, or a healthy co-twin of an affected twin (not recorded which).

The chain links TRBV7-3 to TRBJ2-3; TCRdb's D gene call, TRBD1, goes unchecked for lack of DNA. Germline CDR1 SGHTA, CDR2 FQGTGA. The CDR3 has 16 residues. The CDR3 sequence: CASSPDPGLGTDTQYF.

V gene TRBV5-4 combines with J gene TRBJ2-7. The CDR3 is made up of 14 amino acids. The germline V gene encodes CDR1 SGHNT and CDR2 YYREEE (reference sequence). This CDR3 reads CASSLGGGLHEQYF. The full variable domain, rest sourced from reference TRBV5-4 and TRBJ2-7, is ETGVTQSPTHLIKTRGQQVTLRCSSQSGHNTVSWYQQALGQGPQFIFQYYREEENGRGNFPPRFSGLQFPNYSSELNVNALELDDSALYLCASSLGGGLHEQYFGPGTRLTVT.

The chain joins TRBV6-5 to TRBJ2-5; with no DNA, the TCRdb D assignment of TRBD2 cannot be verified. Germline V lookup: CDR1 MNHEY, CDR2 SVGAGI. The CDR3 consists of 15 residues. The CDR3 loop is CASSYSGGGGETQYF.

This sequence joins TRBV18 and TRBJ1-2. Per the germline V gene, CDR1 is KGHSH and CDR2 is LQKENI. The CDR3 spans 11 residues. The CDR3 protein is CASSLRYGYTF.

CDR3: CASSDTLSGQPQHF. The chain is built from TRBV2 and TRBJ1-5. Germline CDR1 SNHLY, CDR2 FYNNEI. The CDR3 contains 14 residues.

The chain combines TRBV6-1 with TRBJ2-7; TCRdb's D call of TRBD1 is untestable without DNA. CDR3 length: 15 residues. Germline-derived CDR1 and CDR2 are MNHNS and SASEGT. The CDR3 spells CASTTLQGPRYEQYF.

The rearrangement links TRBV7-2 to TRBJ1-6. CDR1 SGHTA and CDR2 FQGNSA come from the germline V gene. The CDR3 has 17 amino acids. The CDR3 loop is CASSLAQGYHNDSPLHF.

This chain links TRBV7-2 with TRBJ2-7. This CDR3 has 15 residues. Germline V gene data show CDR1 as SGHTA and CDR2 as FQGNSA. The CDR3 spells CASSRATMNSYEQYF.

Here the CDR3 reads CSAKDRLTSGANVLTF. V usage is TRBV20-1 and J usage is TRBJ2-6. Germline CDR1 and CDR2: DFQATT and SNEGSKA (reference sequence). This CDR3 is built from 16 residues.

J is TRBJ1-4 and V is TRBV12-3 or TRBV12-4; TCRdb indicates TRBD1, and absent DNA this call remains unverified. The CDR3 covers 14 residues. The CDR3: CASSPTGTNEKLFF.

The chain is built from TRBV6-1 and TRBJ2-3; TCRdb indicates TRBD1, and absent DNA this call remains unverified. The CDR3 is made up of 14 amino acids. CDR1 is MNHNS, CDR2 SASEGT, per germline. This CDR3 reads CASSVAGVTDTQYF.

The V gene is TRBV27, the J gene TRBJ1-5; checking the TCRdb D call of TRBD1 is not possible without DNA. Germline assignment: CDR1 MNHEY and CDR2 SMNVEV (reference sequence). There are 15 residues in the CDR3. The CDR3 reads CASSFGGSGIQPQHF.

The CDR3 region is CASSLVRNEKLFF. The chain couples TRBV5-1 to TRBJ1-4. The CDR3 totals 13 residues. CDR1 is SGHRS, CDR2 YFSETQ, per germline.

The V gene is TRBV5-1, the J gene TRBJ1-1. Germline V gene data show CDR1 as SGHRS and CDR2 as YFSETQ. The CDR3 runs to 17 residues. CDR3 residues: CASSPRFGGPKNTEAFF.

The CDR3 protein is CASSVWGETQYF. V and J are TRBV2 and TRBJ2-5; TCRdb's D call of TRBD1 is untestable without DNA. This CDR3 is built from 12 residues. CDR1 is SNHLY, CDR2 FYNNEI, per germline.

The chain links TRBV20-1 to TRBJ1-1; lacking DNA, the TRBD1 call made by TCRdb goes unchecked. The CDR3 is made up of 12 amino acids. Per the germline V gene, CDR1 is DFQATT and CDR2 is SNEGSKA (reference sequence). This CDR3 is CRGGSANTEAFF.

The chain has TRBV7-2 and TRBJ2-7. Germline CDR1 and CDR2: SGHTA and FQGNSA. The CDR3 contains 14 residues. The CDR3 protein is CASRPSGGPYEQYF.

The chain couples TRBV23-1 to TRBJ2-2. TRBV23-1 is filed as an ORF, its function uncertain. The CDR3 contains 14 residues. CDR3 region: CASSQVAGTGELFF.

The chain has TRBV2 and TRBJ2-7; checking the TCRdb D call of TRBD1 is not possible without DNA. Germline V CDR1 and CDR2: SNHLY, FYNNEI. CDR3 length: 15 residues. CDR3 in amino acids: CASSFGTGWGYEQYF.

The chain links TRBV29-1 to TRBJ1-1; checking the TCRdb D call of TRBD1 is not possible without DNA. CDR1 is SQVTM and CDR2 is ANQGSEA in the germline V gene. CDR3 length: 12 amino acids. CDR3 amino acids: CSGGEGGTEAFF. The full variable domain, with the rest looked up from reference TRBV29-1 and TRBJ1-1, is SAVISQKPSRDICQRGTSLTIQCQVDSQVTMMFWYRQQPGQSLTLIATANQGSEATYESGFVIDKFPISRPNLTFSTLTVSNMSPEDSSIYLCSGGEGGTEAFFGQGTRLTVV.

The chain couples TRBV7-3 to TRBJ1-1; TCRdb's D gene call, TRBD1, goes unchecked for lack of DNA. CDR3 length: 17 amino acids. Germline assignment: CDR1 SGHTA and CDR2 FQGTGA. The CDR3 sequence is CASSSPGTGGGRPEAFF.

The chain links TRBV5-1 to TRBJ2-5. The V gene's germline CDR1 is SGHRS and CDR2 YFSETQ. The CDR3 covers 14 residues. The CDR3 sequence: CASSQNRDQETQYF.

The chain uses TRBV7-2 and TRBJ2-7. The V gene's germline CDR1 is SGHTA and CDR2 FQGNSA. CDR3 size: 16 residues. CDR3 loop: CASSLGLTGRAYEQYF.

This clonotype is called medium-sized (0.01 to 0.1%) based on its frequency. The gene calls are TRBV5-1 and TRBJ2-5; TCRdb's D call, TRBD1, is unchecked because there is no DNA. The CDR3 consists of 15 residues. From germline, CDR1 is SGHRS and CDR2 YFSETQ. The CDR3 sequence: CASSTGDTYLETQYF.

This chain joins TRBV12-3 or TRBV12-4 and TRBJ1-5; TCRdb selects TRBD1, and the lack of DNA leaves this call unchecked. The CDR3 is made up of 15 amino acids. CDR3 residues: CASRATQGSYQPQHF.

This chain uses TRBV5-1 with TRBJ2-3; TCRdb names TRBD1, which stays unverified in the absence of DNA. The CDR3 runs 16 residues. Germline V gene sequence: CDR1 SGHRS, CDR2 YFSETQ. The CDR3 loop is CASSLPTGILTDTQYF.

The V and J genes are TRBV6-5 and TRBJ2-6; TCRdb names TRBD1, which stays unverified in the absence of DNA. The CDR3 consists of 18 residues. CDR1 MNHEY and CDR2 SVGAGI come from the germline V gene. CDR3 protein: CASSYSIVAGEGANVLTF.

This CDR3 reads CSARDGLGISGDTQYF. The genes are TRBV20-1 and TRBJ2-3; the D call from TCRdb, TRBD1, cannot be confirmed without DNA. Per the germline V gene, CDR1 is DFQATT and CDR2 is SNEGSKA (reference sequence). CDR3 length equals 16 residues.

V and J are TRBV29-1 and TRBJ2-5; TCRdb indicates TRBD1, and absent DNA this call remains unverified. This CDR3 region has 13 residues. The germline CDR1 and CDR2 sequences are SQVTM and ANQGSEA. CDR3 amino acids: CSFSRTGQETQYF.

This chain connects TRBV6-2 or TRBV6-3 to TRBJ2-3; absent DNA, TCRdb's TRBD2 call cannot be checked. CDR1 and CDR2 (germline): MNHEY, SVGEGT. The CDR3 consists of 14 residues. CDR3 sequence reads: CASVASGATDTQYF.

This chain uses TRBV12-3 or TRBV12-4 with TRBJ2-5; with no DNA, the TCRdb D assignment of TRBD1 cannot be verified. This CDR3 has 14 residues. CDR3 loop: CASSPGMGWETQYF.